This record concerns one T cell receptor beta chain sequence. Per the original data handling: For nucleated cells, counts were estimated from reference gene primer amplification. The data were produced by immunoSEQ multiplex PCR, yet TCRdb's version contains in-frame clones alone and is incomplete. V and J calls and clone size follow that table, whereas D and trimming were derived from the DNA. The sample shows some 130,000 clones, more than 85% of them seen only once. V dropped 4 bases and J dropped 4 bases, with 14 bases sitting between them. There are 15 residues in the CDR3. CDR1 is SGHTA, CDR2 FQGNSA, per germline. The sample belongs to a study of blood T cell repertoires in COVID-19. Study at large: T cells, B-cell-depleted T cells, or PBMCs provided the cDNA or gDNA that served as material.

Sample: peripheral blood. The chain links TRBV7-2 to TRBJ1-3; tentative D call: TRBD1 (5 bases). This TCR came from a man aged 60-69 years with active or convalescent COVID-19. DNA for the CDR3: TGTGCCAGCAGCTACGATCAGGGCAGGGGAAACACCATATATTTT. Translation gives CASSYDQGRGNTIYF. Drawing the rest from reference TRBV7-2 and TRBJ1-3, the complete variable domain is GAGVSQSPSNKVTEKGKDVELRCDPISGHTALYWYRQSLGQGLEFLIYFQGNSAPDKSGLPSDRFSAERTGGSVSTLTIQRTQQEDSAVYLCASSYDQGRGNTIYFGEGSWLTVV.